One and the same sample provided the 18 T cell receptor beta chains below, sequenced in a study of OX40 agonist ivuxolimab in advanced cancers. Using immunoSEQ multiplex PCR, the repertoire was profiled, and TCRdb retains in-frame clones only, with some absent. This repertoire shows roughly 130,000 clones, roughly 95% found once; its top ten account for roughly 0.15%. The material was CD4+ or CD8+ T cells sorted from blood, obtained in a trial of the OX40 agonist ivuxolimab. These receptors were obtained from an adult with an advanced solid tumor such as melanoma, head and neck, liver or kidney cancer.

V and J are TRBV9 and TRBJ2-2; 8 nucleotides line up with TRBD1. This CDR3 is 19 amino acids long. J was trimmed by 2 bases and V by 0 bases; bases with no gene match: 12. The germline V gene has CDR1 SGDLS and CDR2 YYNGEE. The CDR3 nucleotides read TGTGCCAGCAGCGTAGGAGCAGGTGCCGGGACAGGTAACACCGGGGAGCTGTTTTTT. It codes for CASSVGAGAGTGNTGELFF.

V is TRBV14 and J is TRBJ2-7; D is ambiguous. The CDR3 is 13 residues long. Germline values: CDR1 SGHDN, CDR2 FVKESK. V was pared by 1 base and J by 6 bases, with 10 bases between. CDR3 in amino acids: CASSQVSATEQYF. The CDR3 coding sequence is TGTGCCAGCAGCCAAGTCTCGGCGACCGAGCAGTACTTC. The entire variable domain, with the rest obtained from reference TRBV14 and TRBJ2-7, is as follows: EAGVTQFPSHSVIEKGQTVTLRCDPISGHDNLYWYRRVMGKEIKFLLHFVKESKQDESGMPNNRFLAERTGGTYSTLKVQPAELEDSGVYFCASSQVSATEQYFGPGTRLTVT.

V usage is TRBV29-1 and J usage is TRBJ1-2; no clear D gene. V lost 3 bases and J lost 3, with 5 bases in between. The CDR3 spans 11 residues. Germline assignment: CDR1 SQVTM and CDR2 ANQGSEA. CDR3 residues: CSVDVDYGYTF. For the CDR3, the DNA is TGCAGCGTTGATGTCGACTATGGCTACACCTTC. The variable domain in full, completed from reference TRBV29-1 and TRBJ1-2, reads SAVISQKPSRDICQRGTSLTIQCQVDSQVTMMFWYRQQPGQSLTLIATANQGSEATYESGFVIDKFPISRPNLTFSTLTVSNMSPEDSSIYLCSVDVDYGYTFGSGTRLTVV.

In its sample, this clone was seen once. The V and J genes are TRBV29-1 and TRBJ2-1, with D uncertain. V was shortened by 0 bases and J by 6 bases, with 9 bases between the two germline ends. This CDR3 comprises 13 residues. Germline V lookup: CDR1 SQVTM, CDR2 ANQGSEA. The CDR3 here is CSVEDPGVNEQFF. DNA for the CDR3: TGCAGCGTTGAAGACCCAGGAGTCAATGAGCAGTTCTTC.

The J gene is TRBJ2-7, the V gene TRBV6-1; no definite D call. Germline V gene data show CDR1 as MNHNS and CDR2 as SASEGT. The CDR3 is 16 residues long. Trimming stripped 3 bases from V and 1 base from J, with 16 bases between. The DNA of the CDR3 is TGTGCCAGCAGTGATAAATCTAAGACGGCATCCTACGAGCAGTACTTC. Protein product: CASSDKSKTASYEQYF.

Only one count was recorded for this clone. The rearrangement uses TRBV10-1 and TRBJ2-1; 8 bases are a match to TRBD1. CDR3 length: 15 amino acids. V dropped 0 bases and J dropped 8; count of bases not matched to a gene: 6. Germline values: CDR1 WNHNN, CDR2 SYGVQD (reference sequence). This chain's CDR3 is CASSESKTGVDEQFF. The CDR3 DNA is TGCGCCAGCAGTGAGTCGAAGACAGGGGTTGATGAGCAGTTCTTC.

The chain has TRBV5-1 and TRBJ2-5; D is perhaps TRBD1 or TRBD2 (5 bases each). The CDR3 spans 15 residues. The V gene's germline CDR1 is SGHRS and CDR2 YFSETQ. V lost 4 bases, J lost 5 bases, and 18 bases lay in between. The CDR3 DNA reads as TGCGCCAGCAGCCCGGGACCAGCCAGATCGGAGACCCAGTACTTC. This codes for CASSPGPARSETQYF.

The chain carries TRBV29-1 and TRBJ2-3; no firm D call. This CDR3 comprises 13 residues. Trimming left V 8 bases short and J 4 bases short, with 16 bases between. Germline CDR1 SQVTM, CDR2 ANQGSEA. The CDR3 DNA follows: TGCAGCCACGGGTTGGGTCCCGCAGATACGCAGTATTTT. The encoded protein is CSHGLGPADTQYF.

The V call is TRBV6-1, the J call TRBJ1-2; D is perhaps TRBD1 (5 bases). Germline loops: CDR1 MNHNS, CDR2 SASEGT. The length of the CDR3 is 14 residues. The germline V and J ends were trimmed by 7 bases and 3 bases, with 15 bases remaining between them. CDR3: CASTEAGKDYGYTF. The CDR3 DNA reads TGTGCCAGCACAGAGGCAGGGAAAGACTATGGCTACACCTTC.

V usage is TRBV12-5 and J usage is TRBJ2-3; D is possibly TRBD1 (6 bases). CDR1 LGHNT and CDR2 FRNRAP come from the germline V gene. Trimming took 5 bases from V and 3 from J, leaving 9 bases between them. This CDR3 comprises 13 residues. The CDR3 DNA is TGTGCTAGTGGTCACAGGGATACAGATACGCAGTATTTT. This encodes CASGHRDTDTQYF.

CDR3 DNA: TGTGCCAGCTCACCTCTAAGGGTAGCGGGGGCTAACGAGCAGTACTTC. Its translation: CASSPLRVAGANEQYF. The V and J genes are TRBV18 and TRBJ2-7; 9 positions agree with TRBD2. Germline V gene lookup returns CDR1 KGHSH and CDR2 LQKENI. Trimming took 3 bases from V and 5 from J; bases not matched to a gene: 11. The CDR3 has 16 residues.

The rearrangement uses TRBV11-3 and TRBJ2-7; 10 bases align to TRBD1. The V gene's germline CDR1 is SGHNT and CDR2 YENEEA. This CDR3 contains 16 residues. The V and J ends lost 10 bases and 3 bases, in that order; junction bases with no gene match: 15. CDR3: CAKTGTGEDQGYEQYF. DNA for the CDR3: TGTGCCAAGACCGGGACAGGGGAAGATCAGGGCTACGAGCAGTACTTC.

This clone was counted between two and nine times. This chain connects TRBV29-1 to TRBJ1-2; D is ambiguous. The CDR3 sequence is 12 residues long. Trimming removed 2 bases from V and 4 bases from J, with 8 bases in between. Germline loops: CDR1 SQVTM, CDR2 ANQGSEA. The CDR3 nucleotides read TGCAGCGTTGAATCGCCAGCCTATGGCTACACCTTC. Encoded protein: CSVESPAYGYTF.

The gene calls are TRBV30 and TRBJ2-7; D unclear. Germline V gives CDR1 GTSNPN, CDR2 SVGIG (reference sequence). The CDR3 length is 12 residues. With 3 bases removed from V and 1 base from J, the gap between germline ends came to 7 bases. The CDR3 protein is CAWSAGSYEQYF. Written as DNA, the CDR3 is TGTGCCTGGAGCGCTGGGTCCTACGAGCAGTACTTC.

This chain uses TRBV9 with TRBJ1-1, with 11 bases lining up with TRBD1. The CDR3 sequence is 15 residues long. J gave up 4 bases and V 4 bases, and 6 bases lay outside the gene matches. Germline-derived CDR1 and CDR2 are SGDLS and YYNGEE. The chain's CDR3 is CASSTGQGASTEAFF. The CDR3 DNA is TGTGCCAGCAGCACCGGACAGGGGGCGTCCACTGAAGCTTTCTTT.

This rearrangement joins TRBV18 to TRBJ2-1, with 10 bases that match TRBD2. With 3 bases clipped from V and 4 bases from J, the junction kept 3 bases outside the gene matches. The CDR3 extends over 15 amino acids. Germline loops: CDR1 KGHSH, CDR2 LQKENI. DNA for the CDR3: TGTGCCAGCTCACCCAGAGCGGGAGGGTACAATGAGCAGTTCTTC. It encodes CASSPRAGGYNEQFF.

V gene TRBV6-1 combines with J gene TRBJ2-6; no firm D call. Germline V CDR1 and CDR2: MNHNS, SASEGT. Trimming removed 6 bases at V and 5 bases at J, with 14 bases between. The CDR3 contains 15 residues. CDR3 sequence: CASRNQLVRANVLTF. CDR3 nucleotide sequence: TGTGCCAGCAGAAATCAACTCGTTCGGGCCAACGTCCTGACTTTC.

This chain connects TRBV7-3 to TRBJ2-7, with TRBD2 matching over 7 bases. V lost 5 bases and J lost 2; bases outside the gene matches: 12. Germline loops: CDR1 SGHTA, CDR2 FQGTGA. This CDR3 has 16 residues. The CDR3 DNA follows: TGTGCCAGCAGCCCTAAAGGGCGCGGGACTACCTACGAGCAGTACTTC. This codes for CASSPKGRGTTYEQYF.